This entry concerns a single T cell receptor (beta chain). The germline V and J ends were trimmed by 8 bases and 8 bases, with 16 bases remaining between them. From germline, CDR1 is SQVTM and CDR2 ANQGSEA. The CDR3 runs 12 residues. The data belong to a study of OX40 agonist ivuxolimab in advanced cancers. Study in general: Of mixed ages from about 20 to 90 and averaging roughly 64 years, the group was over 80% male. Roughly two fifths of patients had received prior checkpoint inhibitor therapy.

The repertoire was sequenced with immunoSEQ multiplex PCR; TCRdb's copy has only in-frame clones and lacks some. Among about 100,000 clones, roughly 90% were seen once, and the ten largest hold around 0.16%. The sequenced sample was CD4+ or CD8+ T cells sorted from blood, obtained in a trial of the OX40 agonist ivuxolimab. The chain is built from TRBV29-1 and TRBJ2-1, with a weak D call TRBD2 (6 bases). This clonotype was obtained from an adult with an advanced solid tumor such as melanoma, head and neck, liver or kidney cancer. CDR3 DNA sequence: TGCAGCTGTAGCGGACCGACCGATGAGCAGTTCTTC. As protein: CSCSGPTDEQFF.